Presented here are 2 T cell receptor beta chains from one specimen sequenced in a study of T cell responses to AZD1222 COVID-19 vaccine. Produced via immunoSEQ multiplex PCR; TCRdb's table is partial and in-frame only. Found here are 100,000 to 130,000 clones, over 85% of them singletons; the top ten hold around 3.3%. Sequenced here: peripheral blood, sampled on day 0 of MenACWY control vaccination. These receptors all stem from an adult in good health.

The CDR3 reads CASSLGSLASGDTQYF. For the CDR3, the DNA is TGCGCCAGCAGCTTGGGTTCGCTAGCCTCTGGGGATACGCAGTATTTT. The V call is TRBV5-1, the J call TRBJ2-3, with a tentative D call TRBD2 (5 bases). CDR1 is SGHRS and CDR2 is YFSETQ in the germline V gene. The CDR3 has 16 residues. The V end was cut by 0 bases, the J end by 6 bases, with 17 bases between.

The V gene is TRBV12-3 or TRBV12-4, the J gene TRBJ1-3; D gene unclear. The CDR3 spans 12 residues. V was trimmed by 4 bases and J by 2 bases, leaving 3 bases between them. This chain's CDR3 is CASSSPGNTIYF. The CDR3 DNA is TGTGCCAGCAGTTCCCCTGGAAACACCATATATTTT.